These 16 T cell receptor beta chains were sequenced from one sample in a study of control samples from healthy donors and cancer patients. The table came from immunoSEQ multiplex PCR; TCRdb's copy has only in-frame clones and leaves some out. The data contain about 68,000 clones, approximately 86% of them singletons. The sequenced material came from blood. Receptors originate from a man in his sixties in good health.

The V and J genes are TRBV29-1 and TRBJ2-1; 9 bases map to TRBD1. Germline lookup yields CDR1 SQVTM and CDR2 ANQGSEA. Trimming at V came to 2 bases and at J to 2 bases, leaving 4 bases not matched to a gene. The CDR3 loop spans 15 amino acids. The CDR3 protein is CSVEPTGGPYNEQFF. CDR3 bases: TGCAGCGTTGAACCTACAGGGGGCCCCTACAATGAGCAGTTCTTC.

The chain has TRBV7-8 and TRBJ2-5, with D perhaps given as TRBD1 or TRBD2 (5 bases each). V was shortened by 4 bases and J by 5 bases, with 14 bases between the two germline ends. The CDR3 sequence is 14 residues long. Germline values: CDR1 SGHVS, CDR2 FQNEAQ. For the CDR3, the DNA is TGTGCCAGCAGCTATCAGGGACCAGGGGAGACCCAGTACTTC. Protein product: CASSYQGPGETQYF.

V is TRBV21-1 and J is TRBJ1-1; the tabulated D call, TRBD1, remains unverified against the DNA. TRBV21-1 is a recognized pseudogene. The CDR3 totals 14 residues. The CDR3 coding sequence is TGTGCCAGGGGACAGGGCAACATGAACACTGAAGCTTTCTTT. The encoded protein is CARGQGNMNTEAFF.

The chain has TRBV7-8 and TRBJ2-5; D not resolved. V gave up 4 bases and J gave up 4 bases, with 16 bases separating them. Germline CDR1 SGHVS, CDR2 FQNEAQ. The CDR3 is 15 residues long. As DNA, the CDR3 is TGTGCCAGCAGCTCTGACTCCGGCCCAGGAGAGACCCAGTACTTC. This codes for CASSSDSGPGETQYF.

V and J are TRBV19 and TRBJ2-2; 7 bases are a match to TRBD1. From germline, CDR1 is LNHDA and CDR2 SQIVND (reference sequence). The CDR3 spans 16 residues. Trimming took 0 bases from V and 9 from J; bases not matched to a gene: 10. Here the CDR3 reads CASSIDLGQVVRELFF. The CDR3 region has the DNA TGTGCCAGTAGTATAGATCTTGGACAGGTCGTTCGGGAGCTGTTTTTT. The whole variable domain, filled in from reference TRBV19 and TRBJ2-2, reads DGGITQSPKYLFRKEGQNVTLSCEQNLNHDAMYWYRQDPGQGLRLIYYSQIVNDFQKGDIAEGYSVSREKKESFPLTVTSAQKNPTAFYLCASSIDLGQVVRELFFGEGSRLTVL.

The rearrangement links TRBV7-9 to TRBJ2-7, with D maybe TRBD2 (6 bases). The length of the CDR3 is 18 residues. The V gene lost 0 bases and the J gene lost 2 bases, with 20 bases spanning the gap. Germline assignment: CDR1 SEHNR and CDR2 FQNEAQ (reference sequence). CDR3 residues: CASSLARGSGKRPYEQYF. CDR3 nucleotide sequence: TGTGCCAGCAGCTTAGCGCGAGGTAGCGGTAAAAGGCCCTACGAGCAGTACTTC. Combining the CDR3 with reference TRBV7-9 and TRBJ2-7 gives the whole variable domain DTGVSQNPRHKITKRGQNVTFRCDPISEHNRLYWYRQTLGQGPEFLTYFQNEAQLEKSRLLSDRFSAERPKGSFSTLEIQRTEQGDSAMYLCASSLARGSGKRPYEQYFGPGTRLTVT.

The chain employs TRBV7-2 and TRBJ1-5, with a weak D call TRBD1 (5 bases). V was pared by 0 bases and J by 3 bases, with 21 bases between. CDR3 length equals 19 residues. Germline lookup yields CDR1 SGHTA and CDR2 FQGNSA. CDR3 sequence: CASSLARSGLRGSNQPQHF. In nucleotides, the CDR3 is TGTGCCAGCAGCTTAGCCCGGTCGGGACTCCGAGGGTCCAATCAGCCCCAGCATTTT.

This clone occurred once. The rearrangement uses TRBV30 and TRBJ1-1; perhaps TRBD1 as D (5 bases). V dropped 7 bases and J dropped 1 base, with 13 bases sitting between them. Germline assignment: CDR1 GTSNPN and CDR2 SVGIG (reference sequence). CDR3 length: 13 residues. The CDR3 region is CASSQQENTEAFF. Here the CDR3 DNA reads TGTGCCTCTTCCCAACAGGAGAACACTGAAGCTTTCTTT.

This chain uses TRBV18 with TRBJ1-2; 7 bases fit TRBD1. From germline, CDR1 is KGHSH and CDR2 LQKENI. Trimming took 3 bases from V and 4 from J; bases not matched to a gene: 14. There are 17 residues in the CDR3. CDR3 protein: CASSPRESGTASYGYTF. CDR3 DNA sequence: TGTGCCAGCTCACCTAGGGAATCCGGGACAGCGAGCTATGGCTACACCTTC.

The chain couples TRBV18 to TRBJ1-2, with D unresolved. Germline lookup yields CDR1 KGHSH and CDR2 LQKENI. Trimming stripped 1 base from V and 0 bases from J, with 15 bases between. This CDR3 region has 17 residues. The CDR3 protein is CASSPRGEVGSNYGYTF. The CDR3 coding sequence is TGTGCCAGCTCACCACGTGGGGAGGTGGGATCTAACTATGGCTACACCTTC.

This clone has more than one count but fewer than ten. The genes are TRBV7-2 and TRBJ2-1; 12 bases fit TRBD2. The germline gives CDR1 SGHTA, CDR2 FQGNSA. The junction had 2 bases not matched to a gene; V was cut back by 1 base and J by 7 bases. The CDR3 totals 15 residues. The CDR3 loop reads CASSLGTSGTNEQFF. CDR3 in DNA: TGTGCCAGCAGCTTAGGGACTAGCGGGACTAATGAGCAGTTCTTC. The whole variable domain, remainder taken from reference TRBV7-2 and TRBJ2-1, is GAGVSQSPSNKVTEKGKDVELRCDPISGHTALYWYRQSLGQGLEFLIYFQGNSAPDKSGLPSDRFSAERTGGSVSTLTIQRTQQEDSAVYLCASSLGTSGTNEQFFGPGTRLTVL.

The chain has TRBV18 and TRBJ2-7; no definite D call. V was clipped by 2 bases and J by 0 bases, with 14 bases between them. The CDR3 runs to 16 residues. The germline V gene encodes CDR1 KGHSH and CDR2 LQKENI. In DNA form, the CDR3 reads TGTGCCAGCTCACCATTAAATAGTGACATCTCCTACGAGCAGTACTTC. Translation: CASSPLNSDISYEQYF.

The chain has TRBV6-6 and TRBJ1-2, with 7 bases lining up with TRBD1. CDR3 length equals 16 residues. V gave up 5 bases and J gave up 0 bases; unmatched junction bases: 9. Germline lookup yields CDR1 MNHNY and CDR2 SVGAGI (reference sequence). The CDR3 DNA reads TGTGCCAGCAGTCACCCAGGACAGGAGGCTAACTATGGCTACACCTTC. It codes for CASSHPGQEANYGYTF.

The rearrangement links TRBV4-3 to TRBJ2-1; D gene uncertain. The CDR3 runs 16 residues. V lost 0 bases and J 7 bases, leaving 16 bases between the germline ends. Germline CDR1 reads LGHNA; CDR2 reads YSLEER. The CDR3 region is CASSQEVGRLRNEQFF. As DNA, the CDR3 is TGCGCCAGCAGCCAAGAAGTTGGACGACTTCGAAATGAGCAGTTCTTC.

The chain has TRBV11-1 and TRBJ2-7; D assignment may be TRBD1 or TRBD2 (5 bases each). V lost 5 bases and J lost 0, with 17 bases in between. The CDR3 extends over 16 amino acids. Germline V CDR1 and CDR2: SGHAT, FQDESV (reference sequence). This chain's CDR3 is CASSQAGTGNSYEQYF. The CDR3 DNA reads as TGTGCCAGCAGCCAAGCAGGGACGGGAAACTCCTACGAGCAGTACTTC.

The V call is TRBV6-4, the J call TRBJ2-2; tentatively, D is TRBD2 (5 bases). The CDR3 spans 13 residues. The germline gives CDR1 MRHNA, CDR2 SNTAGT. Trimming stripped 4 bases from V and 8 bases from J, with 11 bases between. Here the CDR3 DNA reads TGTGCCAGCAGTGCGTCTAGCACTGGGGAGCTGTTTTTT. Amino acid sequence: CASSASSTGELFF.